These 2 T cell receptor beta chains came from one sample sequenced in a study of blood T cell repertoires in COVID-19. The protocol was immunoSEQ multiplex PCR, while the TCRdb copy is restricted to in-frame clones and leaves out a portion. The sample has about 210,000 clones, 75% to 90% seen once. Sequences were obtained from PBMCs or T cells enriched from blood (not recorded which). The receptor set was obtained from a man under 40 who had recovered from COVID-19.

The gene calls are TRBV7-8 and TRBJ2-3; D is unresolved. This CDR3 has 14 amino acids. Germline CDR1 reads SGHVS; CDR2 reads FQNEAQ. Trimming stripped 4 bases from V and 4 bases from J, with 12 bases between. The CDR3: CASSYSTPSDTQYF. The CDR3, as DNA: TGTGCCAGCAGCTATAGTACTCCGTCAGATACGCAGTATTTT.

V usage is TRBV18 and J usage is TRBJ1-2; D gene unclear. CDR1 and CDR2 from the germline V gene are KGHSH and LQKENI. The V and J ends lost 2 bases and 5 bases respectively, with 9 bases between them. The CDR3 is 13 amino acids. The CDR3 DNA is TGTGCCAGCTCACCATCGTTAGAGTATGGCTACACCTTC. Amino acid sequence: CASSPSLEYGYTF. Complete variable domain (other parts from reference TRBV18 and TRBJ1-2): NAGVMQNPRHLVRRRGQEARLRCSPMKGHSHVYWYRQLPEEGLKFMVYLQKENIIDESGMPKERFSAEFPKEGPSILRIQQVVRGDSAAYFCASSPSLEYGYTFGSGTRLTVV.